A selection of T cell receptor beta chains follows, all from one sample in a study of blood T cell repertoires in COVID-19. Clones were sequenced by immunoSEQ multiplex PCR, and TCRdb holds only the in-frame ones, with some missing. The data contain approximately 75,000 clones, about 74% of them singletons. The specimen sequenced was peripheral blood. Receptors originate from a human donor with acute or convalescent COVID-19. The donor label of this sample is uncertain. Both conserved end residues are part of each CDR3. The D gene is left open where the match is weak. Size is omitted from some rows. Given values are once, few, many or a class for expanded clones.

j_gene,v_gene,abundance,d_gene,CDR3nt,CDR3aa
TRBJ2-7,TRBV21-1,.,.,TGTGCCAGCAGCAAAGGGTGGGGGGACAGGGCATTTCTCTACGAGCAGTACTTC,CASSKGWGDRAFLYEQYF
TRBJ2-1,TRBV24-1,few,.,TGTGCCACCAGTGATTTCCCCAACAATGAGCAGTTCTTC,CATSDFPNNEQFF
TRBJ2-1,TRBV19,.,TRBD2,TGTGCCAGTAGTTGGTTAGCGGGTAATTCCTACAATGAGCAGTTCTTC,CASSWLAGNSYNEQFF
TRBJ2-7,TRBV7-6,few,TRBD1,TGTGCCAGCAGCTTAAGGGTCGGGACAGACTACGAGCAGTACTTC,CASSLRVGTDYEQYF
TRBJ2-1,TRBV21-1,few,.,TGTGCCAGCAGCAAATCGGCAGGGGTTTGCGATGAGCAGTTCTTC,CASSKSAGVCDEQFF
TRBJ2-1,TRBV5-1,.,.,TGCGCCAGCAGCGGGCTCCGGCGGGGTGAGCAGTTCTTC,CASSGLRRGEQFF
TRBJ1-1,TRBV2,.,TRBD1,TGTGCCAGCGGGACAGGGCGGACGAACACTGAAGCTTTCTTT,CASGTGRTNTEAFF
TRBJ1-6,TRBV25-1,.,.,TGTGCCAGCAAAGGCGGGTCAGCCGCAAATTCACCCCTCCACTTT,CASKGGSAANSPLHF
TRBJ2-1,TRBV19,.,.,TGTGCCAGTAGTGGCCGGGACATTGGGTCCTACAATGAGCAGTTCTTC,CASSGRDIGSYNEQFF
TRBJ2-2,TRBV7-6,.,TRBD2,TGTGCCAGCAGCCTCCGCCCCTCTAGCGGGGGGGCCAACACCGGGGAGCTGTTTTTT,CASSLRPSSGGANTGELFF
TRBJ2-7,TRBV5-6,.,.,TGTGCCAGCAGCTTGGCCGAGGTGGGAGAAAGAAACGAGCAGTACTTC,CASSLAEVGERNEQYF
TRBJ2-5,TRBV5-1,.,TRBD2,TGCGCCAGCAGCTTGGCCTCTTTGAGCGGGAAAGAGACCCAGTACTTC,CASSLASLSGKETQYF
TRBJ2-7,TRBV3-1/TRBV3-2,.,.,TGTGCCAGCAGCCCCTGGGGCAGATTCTACGAGCAGTACTTC,CASSPWGRFYEQYF
TRBJ1-5,TRBV6-6,once,.,TGTGCCAGCAGTTACGAAGACAGGCCCAATCAGCCCCAGCATTTT,CASSYEDRPNQPQHF
TRBJ2-4,TRBV7-3,.,.,TGTGCCAGCAGTTGGGGGCCACCCGCCCAGTACTTC,CASSWGPPAQYF
TRBJ1-3,TRBV18,few,.,TGTGCCAGCTCACCACCGGGGGCGACTGGAAACACCATATATTTT,CASSPPGATGNTIYF
TRBJ2-2,TRBV19,.,TRBD2,TGTGCCAGTAGTCCAAAGACTAGCGCGGGCACCGGGGAGCTGTTTTTT,CASSPKTSAGTGELFF
TRBJ1-1,TRBV5-5,.,TRBD1,TGTGCCAGCAGCTTGGCCGGGACAGTGAACACTGAAGCTTTCTTT,CASSLAGTVNTEAFF
TRBJ2-7,TRBV7-9,once,TRBD1,TGTGCCAGCAGCTCAGACAGGGTTCGACACGAGCAGTACTTC,CASSSDRVRHEQYF
TRBJ1-1,TRBV11-2,.,.,TGTGCCAGCAGCTTGGGCCTCATGAACACTGAAGCTTTCTTT,CASSLGLMNTEAFF
TRBJ1-3,TRBV5-4,.,TRBD1,TGTGCCAGCAGCGAGAGACAGGGCCTTTCTGGAAACACCATATATTTT,CASSERQGLSGNTIYF
TRBJ1-1,TRBV24-1,.,.,TGTGCCACCAGTGCCGGGGGGGGGCCGAACACTGAAGCTTTCTTT,CATSAGGGPNTEAFF
TRBJ2-2,TRBV7-2,.,.,TGTGCCAGCAGCCTGAACACCGGGGAGCTGTTTTTT,CASSLNTGELFF
TRBJ2-3,TRBV5-4,.,.,TGTGCCAGCAGCTTTTCCCTAGCGCTAGCCACAGATACGCAGTATTTT,CASSFSLALATDTQYF
TRBJ2-5,TRBV5-4,.,.,TGTGCCAGCAGCTTGGTCGCGGGGGCACAAGAGACCCAGTACTTC,CASSLVAGAQETQYF
TRBJ1-2,TRBV6-5,few,.,TGTGCCAGCAGCTCCGGGACACGAAGGTTCGGGGGCTACACCTTC,CASSSGTRRFGGYTF
TRBJ2-5,TRBV5-1,once,TRBD2,TGCGCCAGCAGCCCGGCGGTGACTAGCGGGGATGAGACCCAGTACTTC,CASSPAVTSGDETQYF
TRBJ2-3,TRBV2,.,TRBD2,TGTGCCAGCAGTCCACGACTAGCGGGGGCTACTAGCACAGATACGCAGTATTTT,CASSPRLAGATSTDTQYF
TRBJ2-3,TRBV7-9,.,.,TGTGCCAGCAGCCCAAACACAGATACGCAGTATTTT,CASSPNTDTQYF
TRBJ2-7,TRBV14,few,TRBD2,TGTGCCAGCAGCCTCATACTAGCGGGGGAGCAGTACTTC,CASSLILAGEQYF
TRBJ1-1,TRBV29-1,.,.,TGCAGCGTTGAAGATAGGGGGGGCGGCACTGAAGCTTTCTTT,CSVEDRGGGTEAFF
TRBJ1-5,TRBV2,once,.,TGTGCCAGCGTGGGGGCGCCCAATCAGCCCCAGCATTTT,CASVGAPNQPQHF
TRBJ1-5,TRBV28,once,.,TGTGCCAGCAGTTTAGCAGGGGCCAATCAGCCCCAGCATTTT,CASSLAGANQPQHF
TRBJ2-5,TRBV20-1,.,TRBD2,TGCAGTGCTAGTTCCACACTAGCGGGAGGGGAGACCCAGTACTTC,CSASSTLAGGETQYF
TRBJ1-5,TRBV10-3,.,TRBD1,TGTGCCATCCAGGGGGACGGCAATCAGCCCCAGCATTTT,CAIQGDGNQPQHF
TRBJ2-3,TRBV5-6,.,.,TGTGCCAGCAGCCCCCTAACCTCTACAGATACGCAGTATTTT,CASSPLTSTDTQYF
TRBJ2-1,TRBV7-6,.,TRBD2,TGTGCCAGCAGCTCGGGACTAGCGGGATCTCACCGCTACAATGAGCAGTTCTTC,CASSSGLAGSHRYNEQFF
TRBJ1-2,TRBV30,.,.,TGTGCCTGGCACAGGGAGAACTATGGCTACACCTTC,CAWHRENYGYTF
TRBJ2-2,TRBV10-3,.,TRBD1,TGTGCCATCAGTGAGGGAACAGGGGACACCGGGGAGCTGTTTTTT,CAISEGTGDTGELFF
TRBJ2-7,TRBV7-2,once,TRBD2,TGTGCCAGCAGCTCGCAAGCGGGAGTGGGCTACGAGCAGTACTTC,CASSSQAGVGYEQYF
TRBJ1-5,TRBV30,.,TRBD1,TGTGCCTGGAGGGCGGACAGGGGACAGCCCCAGCATTTT,CAWRADRGQPQHF
TRBJ1-5,TRBV14,.,.,TGTGCCAGCAGCCAGCAGGCCAATCAGCCCCAGCATTTT,CASSQQANQPQHF
TRBJ2-7,TRBV4-3,.,.,TGCGCCAGCAGCCAAGATAGGGGGGGGCTAGCATCCTACGAGCAGTACTTC,CASSQDRGGLASYEQYF
TRBJ2-5,TRBV5-4,once,TRBD1,TGTGCCAGCAGCTTGGGCAGGGGGCAAGAGACCCAGTACTTC,CASSLGRGQETQYF
TRBJ2-2,TRBV11-3,.,TRBD1,TGTGCCAGCAGCACCCGGGACAGGGGAAGAACCGGGGAGCTGTTTTTT,CASSTRDRGRTGELFF
TRBJ2-3,TRBV2,.,TRBD2,TGTGCCAGCACCGCCAGGGAAGGACTAGCGGGAGGGCCCTCAAGGTCAGATACGCAGTATTTT,CASTAREGLAGGPSRSDTQYF
TRBJ2-1,TRBV15,.,TRBD1,TGTGCCACCAGCAGGGGGGACAGAGGATGGGCCAATGAGCAGTTCTTC,CATSRGDRGWANEQFF
TRBJ1-5,TRBV7-2,once,.,TGTGCCAGCAGCCGTCACGACAGAAGCAATCAGCCCCAGCATTTT,CASSRHDRSNQPQHF